This TCR beta chain comes out of a study of CD4 T cells in relation to SARS-CoV-2 and coronaviruses. Study in general: After roughly 11 days of antigen culture, PBMC TCR beta CDR3s were sequenced. The HLA restriction of the shared crossreactive spike epitopes was mapped.

As regards this clone: The antigen remains unidentified.

Method: immunoSEQ multiplex PCR; TCRdb's copy keeps in-frame clones and lacks some. The table has 20,000 to 25,000 clones, just over 75% seen once. Before the COVID-19 pandemic, during about 2011-2019, CD4+ T cells were taken from unexposed donors. Isolation of CD4+ T cells took place after about 9 days in culture. As cell numbers allowed, unexposed-donor CD4+ T cells faced SARS-CoV-2 S/N and four cold-coronavirus spikes. Cultures received half-medium IL-2 refreshes on days 3 and 7. The CDR3 is made up of 17 amino acids. V was clipped by 2 bases and J by 8 bases; unmatched bases: 15. Germline CDR1 reads MGHRA; CDR2 reads YSYEKL.

This clonotype was obtained from a human donor in good health. Sequencing was done on a sample of CD4+ T cells from PBMCs, cultured in vitro. The chain has TRBV4-1 and TRBJ2-1, with TRBD2 matching over 7 bases. CDR3 in amino acids: CASSQPAVLREYDEQFF. For the CDR3, the DNA is TGCGCCAGCAGCCAACCCGCCGTTTTGCGGGAGTACGATGAGCAGTTCTTC.